Sequencing of this T cell receptor (beta chain) was carried out in a study of cytomegalovirus exposure and HLA in healthy donors. In the case of this clone: What it binds is unknown.

Sequenced by immunoSEQ multiplex PCR; TCRdb stores in-frame clones only, minus some. The table includes 160,000 or so clones, 87% detected once. Study conclusions and caveats: The study designated around 150 TCR beta chains cytomegalovirus-associated.

The CDR3 is 13 residues long. The germline V gene has CDR1 LNHDA and CDR2 SQIVND (reference sequence). J was trimmed by 14 bases and V by 5 bases; bases with no gene match: 11. Sequences were obtained from PBMCs. The TCR sequence derives from a woman in her 30s in good health and CMV-seronegative. The chain uses TRBV19 and TRBJ2-1; 8 bases are shared with TRBD1. The CDR3 loop reads CASSPTPGQGEFF. CDR3 DNA sequence: TGTGCCAGTAGTCCTACCCCCGGACAGGGAGAGTTCTTC.